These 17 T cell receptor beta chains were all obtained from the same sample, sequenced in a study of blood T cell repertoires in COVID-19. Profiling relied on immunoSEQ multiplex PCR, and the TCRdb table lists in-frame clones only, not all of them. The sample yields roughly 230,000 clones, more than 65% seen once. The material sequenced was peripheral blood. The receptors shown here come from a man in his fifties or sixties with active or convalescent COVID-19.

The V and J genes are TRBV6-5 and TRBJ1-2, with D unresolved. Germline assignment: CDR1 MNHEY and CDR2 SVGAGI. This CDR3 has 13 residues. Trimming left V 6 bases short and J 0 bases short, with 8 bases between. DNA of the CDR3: TGTGCCAGCAGCGAGTTATCTAACTATGGCTACACCTTC. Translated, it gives CASSELSNYGYTF.

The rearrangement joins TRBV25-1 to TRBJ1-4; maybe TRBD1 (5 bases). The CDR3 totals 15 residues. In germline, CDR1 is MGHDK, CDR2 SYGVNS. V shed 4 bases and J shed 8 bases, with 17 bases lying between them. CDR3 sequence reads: CASSARVGLGEKLFF. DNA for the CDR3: TGTGCCAGCAGTGCCAGGGTTGGGTTAGGGGAAAAACTGTTTTTT.

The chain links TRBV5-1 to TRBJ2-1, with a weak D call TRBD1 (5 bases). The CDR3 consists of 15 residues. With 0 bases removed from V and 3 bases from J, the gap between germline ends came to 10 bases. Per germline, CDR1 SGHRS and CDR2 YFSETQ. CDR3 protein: CASSLVPDIYNEQFF. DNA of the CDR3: TGCGCCAGCAGCTTGGTCCCGGACATCTACAATGAGCAGTTCTTC.

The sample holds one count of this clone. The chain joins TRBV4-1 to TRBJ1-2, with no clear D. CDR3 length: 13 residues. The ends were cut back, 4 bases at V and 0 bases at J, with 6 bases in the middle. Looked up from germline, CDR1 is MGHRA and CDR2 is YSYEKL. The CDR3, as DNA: TGCGCCAGCAGCCCAGATACTAACTATGGCTACACCTTC. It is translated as CASSPDTNYGYTF.

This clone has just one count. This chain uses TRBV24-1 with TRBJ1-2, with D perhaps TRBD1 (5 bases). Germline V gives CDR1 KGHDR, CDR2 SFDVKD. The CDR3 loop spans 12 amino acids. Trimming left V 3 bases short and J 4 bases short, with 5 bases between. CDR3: CATSDGAYGYTF. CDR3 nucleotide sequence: TGTGCCACCAGTGATGGGGCCTATGGCTACACCTTC.

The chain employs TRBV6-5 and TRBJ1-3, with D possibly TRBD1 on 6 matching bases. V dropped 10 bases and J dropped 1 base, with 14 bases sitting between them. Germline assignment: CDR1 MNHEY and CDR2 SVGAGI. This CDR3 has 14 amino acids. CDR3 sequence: CAIRQGRSGNTIYF. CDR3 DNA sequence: TGTGCCATCAGGCAGGGGCGTTCTGGAAACACCATATATTTT.

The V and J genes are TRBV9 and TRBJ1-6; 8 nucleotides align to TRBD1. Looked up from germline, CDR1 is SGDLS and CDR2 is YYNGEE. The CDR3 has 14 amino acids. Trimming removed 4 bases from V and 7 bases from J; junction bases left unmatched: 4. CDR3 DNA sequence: TGTGCCAGCAGCTGGGGACAGGAAAATTCACCCCTCCACTTT. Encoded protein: CASSWGQENSPLHF.

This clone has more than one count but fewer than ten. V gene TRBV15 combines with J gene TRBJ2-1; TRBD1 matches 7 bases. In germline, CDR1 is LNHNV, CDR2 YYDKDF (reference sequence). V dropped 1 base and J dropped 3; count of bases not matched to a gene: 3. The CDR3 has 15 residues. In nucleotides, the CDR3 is TGTGCCACCAGCAGAGGGACAGGAGACTACAATGAGCAGTTCTTC. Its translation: CATSRGTGDYNEQFF. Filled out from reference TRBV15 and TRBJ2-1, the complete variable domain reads DAMVIQNPRYQVTQFGKPVTLSCSQTLNHNVMYWYQQKSSQAPKLLFHYYDKDFNNEADTPDNFQSRRPNTSFCFLDIRSPGLGDTAMYLCATSRGTGDYNEQFFGPGTRLTVL.

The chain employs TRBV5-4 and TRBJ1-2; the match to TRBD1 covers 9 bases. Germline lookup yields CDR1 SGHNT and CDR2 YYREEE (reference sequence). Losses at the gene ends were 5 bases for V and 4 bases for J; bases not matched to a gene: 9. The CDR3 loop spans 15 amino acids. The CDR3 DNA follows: TGTGCCAGCAGATCCGGAGACAGGGGGGCCTATGGCTACACCTTC. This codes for CASRSGDRGAYGYTF.

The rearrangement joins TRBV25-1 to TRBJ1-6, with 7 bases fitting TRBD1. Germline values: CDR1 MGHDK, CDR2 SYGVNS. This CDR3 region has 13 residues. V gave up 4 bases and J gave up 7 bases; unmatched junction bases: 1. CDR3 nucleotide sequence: TGTGCCAGCAGTGTGGGACAGAATTCACCCCTCCACTTT. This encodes CASSVGQNSPLHF.

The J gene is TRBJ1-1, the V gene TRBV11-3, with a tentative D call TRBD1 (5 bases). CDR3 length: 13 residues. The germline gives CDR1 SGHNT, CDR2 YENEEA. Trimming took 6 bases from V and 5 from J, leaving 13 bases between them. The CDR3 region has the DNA TGTGCCAGCAGTCTTAGGGGTGGGACTGAAGCTTTCTTT. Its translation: CASSLRGGTEAFF.

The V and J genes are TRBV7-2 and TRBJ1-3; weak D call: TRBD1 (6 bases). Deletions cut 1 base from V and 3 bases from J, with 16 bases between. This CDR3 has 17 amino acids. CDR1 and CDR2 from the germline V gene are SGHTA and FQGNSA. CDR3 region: CASSLVGGGSFGNTIYF. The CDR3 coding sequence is TGTGCCAGCAGCTTAGTAGGGGGGGGATCCTTTGGAAACACCATATATTTT.

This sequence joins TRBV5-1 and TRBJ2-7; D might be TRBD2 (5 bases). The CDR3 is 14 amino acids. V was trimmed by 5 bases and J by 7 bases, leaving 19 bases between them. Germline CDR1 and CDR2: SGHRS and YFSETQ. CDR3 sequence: CASSFGRVWEEQYF. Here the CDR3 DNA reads TGCGCCAGCAGTTTTGGACGGGTTTGGGAGGAGCAGTACTTC.

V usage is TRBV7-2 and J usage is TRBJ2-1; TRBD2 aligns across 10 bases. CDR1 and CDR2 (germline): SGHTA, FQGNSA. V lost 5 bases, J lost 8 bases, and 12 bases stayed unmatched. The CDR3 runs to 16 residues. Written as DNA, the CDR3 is TGTGCCAGCAGCCATACGGCTAGCGGGGGAGGTGATGAGCAGTTCTTC. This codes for CASSHTASGGGDEQFF.

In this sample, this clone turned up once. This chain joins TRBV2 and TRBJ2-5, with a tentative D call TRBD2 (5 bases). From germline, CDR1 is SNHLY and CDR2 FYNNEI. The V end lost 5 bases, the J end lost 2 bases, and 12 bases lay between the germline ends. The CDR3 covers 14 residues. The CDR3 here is CASSPSGAQETQYF. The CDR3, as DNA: TGTGCCAGCAGTCCCAGCGGAGCGCAAGAGACCCAGTACTTC.

The CDR3 region is CASSLGAGASYEQYF. The DNA of the CDR3 is TGTGCCAGCAGCTTGGGGGCAGGGGCTAGCTACGAGCAGTACTTC. The V call is TRBV5-5, the J call TRBJ2-7, with a tentative D call TRBD1 (6 bases). The CDR3 sequence is 15 residues long. With 0 bases removed from V and 3 bases from J, the gap between germline ends came to 13 bases. Germline CDR1 is SGHKS and CDR2 is YYEKEE (reference sequence).

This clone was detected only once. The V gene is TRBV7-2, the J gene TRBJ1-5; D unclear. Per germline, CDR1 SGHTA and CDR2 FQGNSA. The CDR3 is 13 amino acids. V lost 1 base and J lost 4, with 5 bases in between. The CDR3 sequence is CASSLEPNQPQHF. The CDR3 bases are TGTGCCAGCAGCTTAGAGCCGAATCAGCCCCAGCATTTT.